This TCR beta chain was recorded in a study of T cell responses to AZD1222 COVID-19 vaccine. Points from the study as a whole: Clonal diversity was possibly underestimated; the donors were predominantly white British and more often female. The CD4 TCRs associated with vaccination extended across spike and predominated at 160-218 and 743-854. Compared with day 0, the breadth and depth of the Spike-specific TCR repertoire rose significantly after two doses of AZD1222.

A note on this clone: As yet, its antigen is unknown.

Using immunoSEQ multiplex PCR, the repertoire was profiled, and TCRdb retains in-frame clones only, with some absent. The table lists tens of thousands of clones, around 90% of them singletons. This CDR3 contains 14 residues. V shed 3 bases and J shed 3 bases, with 9 bases lying between them. Germline V lookup: CDR1 MNHNS, CDR2 SASEGT. This sequence joins TRBV6-1 and TRBJ1-5; unclear D gene. This clonotype was obtained from an adult in good health. This specimen consisted of peripheral blood, obtained on day 0 of AZD1222 vaccination. The CDR3 sequence is CASSDSGLNQPQHF. CDR3 DNA: TGTGCCAGCAGTGATTCCGGACTCAATCAGCCCCAGCATTTT.